The source of this TCR beta chain is a study of a mutant IDH1 vaccine in newly diagnosed glioma. Study-level points and caveats: The study observed vaccine-induced immune responses in approximately 93% of patients.

Regarding this clone: Its antigen remains unidentified.

The data were produced by immunoSEQ multiplex PCR, yet TCRdb's version contains in-frame clones alone and is incomplete. The repertoire holds some 70,000 clones, 80% to 85% seen once, with over 9.5% in the top ten. The V gene lost 5 bases and the J gene lost 1 base, with 5 bases spanning the gap. Per the germline V gene, CDR1 is LGHNT and CDR2 is FRNRAP. The CDR3 runs to 12 residues. Time point of the sample: week 35, safety follow-up. Every vaccine dose comprised 300 ug of mutant IDH1 20-mer peptide plus topical imiquimod. This TCR derives from a young man with glioma. Sequenced here: PBMCs, sampled from a glioma patient whose treatment included an IDH1 peptide vaccine. J is TRBJ1-1 and V is TRBV12-5; no definite D call. The CDR3, as DNA: TGTGCTAGTGGTAAAGGGAACACTGAAGCTTTCTTT. Its translation: CASGKGNTEAFF.